The 3 T cell receptor beta chains in this list originate from one sample, sequenced in a study of cytomegalovirus exposure and HLA in healthy donors. Libraries were prepared by immunoSEQ multiplex PCR; TCRdb keeps only in-frame clonotypes and omits some of them. The profile shows 110,000 or so clones, around 88% of them singletons. Source material: PBMCs. These receptors originate from a man younger than 35 in good health and CMV-seronegative.

J is TRBJ2-7 and V is TRBV28, with 8 nucleotides matching TRBD1. The trim removed 6 bases at V and 6 bases at J, leaving 10 bases unmatched. This CDR3 is 14 amino acids long. Germline V lookup: CDR1 MDHEN, CDR2 SYDVKM. In nucleotides, the CDR3 is TGTGCCAGCAGCGACAGGGGCCGTCCTGGCGAGCAGTACTTC. This translates into CASSDRGRPGEQYF. The variable domain in full, completed from reference TRBV28 and TRBJ2-7, reads DVKVTQSSRYLVKRTGEKVFLECVQDMDHENMFWYRQDPGLGLRLIYFSYDVKMKEKGDIPEGYSVSREKKERFSLILESASTNQTSMYLCASSDRGRPGEQYFGPGTRLTVT.

The rearrangement links TRBV5-4 to TRBJ2-1, with 7 bases identical to TRBD2. The CDR3 spans 14 residues. Germline V gene lookup returns CDR1 SGHNT and CDR2 YYREEE (reference sequence). V lost 4 bases to trimming and J lost 8 bases; unmatched junction nucleotides: 9. The chain's CDR3 is CASSPGTTIDEQFF. In DNA form, the CDR3 reads TGTGCCAGCAGCCCCGGGACTACGATTGATGAGCAGTTCTTC.

V and J are TRBV4-3 and TRBJ2-3; D ambiguous. This CDR3 is 14 amino acids long. Germline V gene data show CDR1 as LGHNA and CDR2 as YSLEER. V lost 2 bases and J lost 6, with 12 bases in between. In DNA form, the CDR3 reads TGCGCCAGCAGCCAAAAGGTGGCCGGGGATACGCAGTATTTT. As protein: CASSQKVAGDTQYF.